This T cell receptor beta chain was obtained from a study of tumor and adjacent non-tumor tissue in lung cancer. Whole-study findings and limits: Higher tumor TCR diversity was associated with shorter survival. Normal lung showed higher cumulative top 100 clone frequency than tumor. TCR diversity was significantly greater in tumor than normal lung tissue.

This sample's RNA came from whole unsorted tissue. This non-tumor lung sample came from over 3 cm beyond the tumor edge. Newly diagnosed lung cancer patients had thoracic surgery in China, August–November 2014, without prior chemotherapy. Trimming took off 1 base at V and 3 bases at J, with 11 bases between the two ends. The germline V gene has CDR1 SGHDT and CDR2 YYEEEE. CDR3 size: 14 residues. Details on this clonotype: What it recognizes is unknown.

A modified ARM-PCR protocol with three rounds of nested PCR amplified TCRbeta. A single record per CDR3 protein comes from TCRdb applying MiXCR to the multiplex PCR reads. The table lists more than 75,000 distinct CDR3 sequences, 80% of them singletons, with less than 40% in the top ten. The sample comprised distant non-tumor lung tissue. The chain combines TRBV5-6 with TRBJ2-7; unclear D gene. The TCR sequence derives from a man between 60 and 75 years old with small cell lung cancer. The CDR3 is CASSLLGRIYEQYF. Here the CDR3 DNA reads TGTGCCAGCAGCTTGCTAGGGCGGATCTACGAGCAGTACTTC.